Below, 9 T cell receptor beta chains from the same sample are listed, as sequenced in a study of blood T cell repertoires in COVID-19. Sequencing was performed with immunoSEQ multiplex PCR; in TCRdb, only in-frame clones are kept and a portion is missing. The sample shows roughly 120,000 clones, about three quarters of them seen only once. The sequenced sample was peripheral blood. These receptors all stem from a human donor with acute or convalescent COVID-19. The donor label of this sample is uncertain.

This clone was seen ten or more times. V and J are TRBV3-1 (or the pseudogene TRBV3-2) and TRBJ1-3, with D perhaps matching TRBD1 (5 bases). V was pared by 4 bases and J by 3 bases, with 7 bases between. Germline values: CDR1 LGHDT, CDR2 YNNKEL (reference sequence). The length of the CDR3 is 13 residues. CDR3: CASSLRVGNTIYF. CDR3 DNA: TGTGCCAGCAGCCTCAGGGTTGGAAACACCATATATTTT.

The J gene is TRBJ1-1, the V gene TRBV7-9; 8 bases are a match to TRBD1. The CDR3 extends over 16 amino acids. Trimming took 5 bases from V and 2 from J; bases not matched to a gene: 10. Germline CDR1 and CDR2: SEHNR and FQNEAQ (reference sequence). CDR3 protein: CASSILQGAGNTEAFF. CDR3 bases: TGTGCCAGCAGCATACTTCAGGGGGCCGGAAACACTGAAGCTTTCTTT. Full variable domain (remainder filled in from reference TRBV7-9 and TRBJ1-1): DTGVSQNPRHKITKRGQNVTFRCDPISEHNRLYWYRQTLGQGPEFLTYFQNEAQLEKSRLLSDRFSAERPKGSFSTLEIQRTEQGDSAMYLCASSILQGAGNTEAFFGQGTRLTVV.

The genes are TRBV27 and TRBJ2-2, with 7 bases aligning to TRBD2. The V gene end was trimmed by 2 bases and the J gene end by 8 bases; junction bases not matched to a gene: 8. The V gene's germline CDR1 is MNHEY and CDR2 SMNVEV (reference sequence). This CDR3 comprises 15 residues. The chain's CDR3 is CASSLRAGSGGELFF. The CDR3, as DNA: TGTGCCAGCAGTTTAAGAGCGGGGTCGGGAGGGGAGCTGTTTTTT.

In this sample, this clone turned up a few times. The chain is built from TRBV7-2 and TRBJ1-2; D may be TRBD1 (5 bases). The germline V and J ends were trimmed by 1 base and 8 bases, with 14 bases remaining between them. This CDR3 region has 14 residues. Germline CDR1 and CDR2: SGHTA and FQGNSA. CDR3 bases: TGTGCCAGCAGCTTAGAGTTGGGGCTGGGGGGCTACACCTTC. It specifies CASSLELGLGGYTF.

The chain links TRBV5-6 to TRBJ1-1, with 8 bases aligning to TRBD1. Germline values: CDR1 SGHDT, CDR2 YYEEEE. V shed 4 bases, J shed 10 bases, and the junction held 9 bases outside the gene matches. The CDR3 runs to 13 residues. The CDR3 sequence is CASSPGQGLGAFF. CDR3 bases: TGTGCCAGCAGCCCAGGACAGGGTCTCGGAGCTTTCTTT. The full variable domain, with the rest looked up from reference TRBV5-6 and TRBJ1-1, is DAGVTQSPTHLIKTRGQQVTLRCSPKSGHDTVSWYQQALGQGPQFIFQYYEEEERQRGNFPDRFSGHQFPNYSSELNVNALLLGDSALYLCASSPGQGLGAFFGQGTRLTVV.

CDR3 sequence: CASTEGVLVEAFF. In nucleotides, the CDR3 is TGTGCCAGCACAGAAGGGGTTTTGGTGGAGGCTTTCTTT. The chain recombines TRBV6-5 with TRBJ1-1, with D possibly being TRBD1 (5 bases). Trimming removed 7 bases at V and 11 bases at J, with 20 bases between. The CDR3 loop spans 13 amino acids. In germline, CDR1 is MNHEY, CDR2 SVGAGI.

The CDR3 protein is CASSLQGRTATNYGYTF. The CDR3 DNA sequence: TGTGCCAGCAGTTTACAGGGCAGGACAGCTACTAACTATGGCTACACCTTC. This chain joins TRBV28 and TRBJ1-2, with D perhaps TRBD1 (6 bases). The CDR3 totals 17 residues. The V and J ends lost 2 bases and 0 bases respectively, with 16 bases between them. Germline CDR1 reads MDHEN; CDR2 reads SYDVKM.

The chain joins TRBV5-1 to TRBJ1-6; D gene unclear. Germline CDR1 is SGHRS and CDR2 is YFSETQ. V dropped 1 base and J dropped 1 base, with 15 bases sitting between them. This CDR3 comprises 18 residues. The chain's CDR3 is CASSLNSGIRSYNSPLHF. CDR3 in DNA: TGCGCCAGCAGCTTGAATTCAGGAATAAGGTCCTATAATTCACCCCTCCACTTT.

This clone was observed a single time. The V call is TRBV19, the J call TRBJ2-1; unclear D gene. Trimming stripped 7 bases from V and 8 bases from J, with 21 bases between. CDR1 and CDR2 from the germline V gene are LNHDA and SQIVND (reference sequence). The CDR3 loop spans 15 amino acids. This CDR3 is CASTPLWASGYEQFF. CDR3 nucleotide sequence: TGTGCCAGTACTCCCCTGTGGGCATCTGGCTATGAGCAGTTCTTC.